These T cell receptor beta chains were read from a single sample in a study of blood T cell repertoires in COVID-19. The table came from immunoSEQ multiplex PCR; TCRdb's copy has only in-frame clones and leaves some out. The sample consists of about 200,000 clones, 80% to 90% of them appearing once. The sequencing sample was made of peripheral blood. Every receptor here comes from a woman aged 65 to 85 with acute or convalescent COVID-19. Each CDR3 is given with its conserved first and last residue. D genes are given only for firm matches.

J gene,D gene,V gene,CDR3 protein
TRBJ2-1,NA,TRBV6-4,CASSAEVVGEQFF
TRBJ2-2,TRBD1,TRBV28,CASRLTGTGMAGELFF
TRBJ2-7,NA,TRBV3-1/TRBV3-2,CASSQGADRIYEQYF
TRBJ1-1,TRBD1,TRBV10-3,CAISGTGGSGTEAFF
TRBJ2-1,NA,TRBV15,CATSSGRPYNEQFF
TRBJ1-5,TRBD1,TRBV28,CASIGDRTHQPQHF
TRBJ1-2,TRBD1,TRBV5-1,CASSLGTGGNYGYTF
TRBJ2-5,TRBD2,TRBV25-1,CASSFWGGETQYF
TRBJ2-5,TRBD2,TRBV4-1,CASMAEAGGRVGFGTKETQYF
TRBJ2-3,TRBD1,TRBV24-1,CATSSPGGSADTQYF
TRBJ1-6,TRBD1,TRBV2,CASSEAGQYNSPLHF
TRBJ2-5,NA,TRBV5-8,CASSLEGGAETQYF
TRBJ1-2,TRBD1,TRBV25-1,CASSDRQGNNYGYTF
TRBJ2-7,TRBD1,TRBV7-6,CASSLVGQGGHEQYF
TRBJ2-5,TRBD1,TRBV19,CASSPWTGETQYF
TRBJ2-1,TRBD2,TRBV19,CASREAGGPYNEQFF
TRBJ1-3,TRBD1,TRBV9,CASSVEGAGGNTIYF
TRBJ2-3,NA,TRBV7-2,CASSPTRSRGSSTDTQYF
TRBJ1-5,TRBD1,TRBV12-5,CASGSSGGPNQPQHF
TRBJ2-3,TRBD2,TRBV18,CASSPLLAGFTDTQYF
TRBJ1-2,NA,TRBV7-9,CASSLHQGTGYGYTF
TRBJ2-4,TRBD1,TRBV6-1,CASSERETGVNIQYF
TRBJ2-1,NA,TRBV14,CASSQDLFRVGEQFF
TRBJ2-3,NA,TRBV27,CASSSRQESTDTQYF
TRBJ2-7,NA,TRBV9,CASSVGLGPSGHEQYF
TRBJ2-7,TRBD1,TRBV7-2,CASRAWDRGAYEQYF
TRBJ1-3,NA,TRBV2,CAWTAAGNTIYF
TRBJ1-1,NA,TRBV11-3,CASSPYLQANTEAFF
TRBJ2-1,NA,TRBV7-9,CASSSVQGRSYNEQFF
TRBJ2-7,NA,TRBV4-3,CASSQGASQYEQYF
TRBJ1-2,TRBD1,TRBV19,CASSIKPGQSNYGYTF
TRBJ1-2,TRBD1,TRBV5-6,CASSKDRQNGYTF
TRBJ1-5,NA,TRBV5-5,CASSPLSTYNQPQHF
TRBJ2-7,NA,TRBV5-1,CASKTSAGPTSYEQYF
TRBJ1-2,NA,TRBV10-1,CASSENSYYGYTF
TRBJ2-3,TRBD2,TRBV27,CASSRDLAGATDTQYF
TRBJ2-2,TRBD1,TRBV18,CASSGDRPPGELFF
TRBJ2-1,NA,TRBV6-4,CASSDSDSGRPYNEQFF
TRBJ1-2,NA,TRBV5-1,CASNGGGHGYTF
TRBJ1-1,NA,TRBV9,CASSVAGEGAEAFF
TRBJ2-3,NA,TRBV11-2,CASSPAGGSTDTQYF
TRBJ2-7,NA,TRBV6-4,CASRDTQTYEQYF
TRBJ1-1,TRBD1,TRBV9,CASSDPGTGIGWTEAFF
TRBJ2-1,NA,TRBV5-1,CASSLQGPSRDEQFF
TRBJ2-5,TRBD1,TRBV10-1,CASSEGTGETQYF
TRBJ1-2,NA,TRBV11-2,CASSYSPGQTNYGYTF
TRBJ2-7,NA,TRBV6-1,CASSGGGGHGVRYEQYF
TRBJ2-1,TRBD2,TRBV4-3,CASSQWVAGENNEQFF
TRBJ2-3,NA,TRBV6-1,CASSGRTTQFTDTQYF